These T cell receptor beta chains were read from a single sample in a study of graft-versus-host responses after intestinal transplantation. Sequencing used immunoSEQ multiplex PCR; TCRdb keeps in-frame clones, though not all of them. The table records just under 65,000 clones, more than 85% of them present only once. No antigen has been assigned to these receptors. The sequenced sample was unstimulated CD8+ T cells sorted from spleen or lymph node cells, obtained before transplant. These receptors all come from a human donor who was the organ donor for an intestinal transplant. The CDR3 runs from the conserved cysteine through the conserved F or W. Each record gives: D gene, V gene, CDR3 protein. D genes are given only for firm matches.

d_call: -; v_call: TRBV19; cdr3_aa: CASSIGPEDFF
d_call: TRBD1; v_call: TRBV30; cdr3_aa: CAWSIRDRGFYGYTF
d_call: -; v_call: TRBV6-5; cdr3_aa: CASSSNNQPQHF
d_call: -; v_call: TRBV2; cdr3_aa: CASCAGGSYNEQFF
d_call: -; v_call: TRBV4-1; cdr3_aa: CASSQVLSEQFF
d_call: -; v_call: TRBV6-5; cdr3_aa: CATTGIAENTIYF
d_call: TRBD1; v_call: TRBV5-8; cdr3_aa: CASSGTGAYGYTF
d_call: -; v_call: TRBV7-6; cdr3_aa: CASSSDGVKQYF
d_call: -; v_call: TRBV9; cdr3_aa: CASSAPLGGRDNEQFF
d_call: TRBD2; v_call: TRBV28; cdr3_aa: CASSLLASGRASEQYF
d_call: -; v_call: TRBV5-4; cdr3_aa: CASSLGSGDTEAFF
d_call: -; v_call: TRBV5-6; cdr3_aa: CASSLIGQQFF
d_call: -; v_call: TRBV7-3; cdr3_aa: CASMVGDAIARLGTGEQYF
d_call: -; v_call: TRBV9; cdr3_aa: CASSVGEGGQPQHF
d_call: -; v_call: TRBV5-1; cdr3_aa: CASSAGPKDTQYF
d_call: -; v_call: TRBV2; cdr3_aa: CASSDFRSLTVAEAFF
d_call: -; v_call: TRBV7-9; cdr3_aa: CASSSKGLGNTIYF
d_call: TRBD1; v_call: TRBV27; cdr3_aa: CASSWGQGAGELFF